This T cell receptor beta chain was retrieved from a study of T cells in Graves' hyperthyroidism and ophthalmopathy. TCR beta CDR3 regions were amplified from RNA transcripts. First-round RT-PCR with HTBI primers amplified the TCR CDR3 region. TCRdb reprocessed the multiplex PCR reads with MiXCR, giving one entry per CDR3 protein. The data contain hundreds of thousands of distinct CDR3 sequences, over 15% of them singletons. The CDR3 consists of 16 residues. V was pared by 6 bases and J by 2 bases, with 10 bases of the junction left unmatched. CDR1 MDHEN and CDR2 SYDVKM come from the germline V gene. In making diagnoses, clinical symptoms, serum thyroxine and TRAb, thyroid ultrasound and orbital computed tomography were all used.

The origin of this receptor is a woman aged 50 to 60 with Graves' hyperthyroidism that later progressed to Graves' ophthalmopathy. The rearrangement links TRBV28 to TRBJ2-3; TRBD2 matches at 8 bases. Sequencing input: blood. CDR3 nucleotides: TGTGCCAGCAGCCCAACGGGGGGGGGATACACAGATACGCAGTATTTT. Protein sequence: CASSPTGGGYTDTQYF. Complete variable domain (other parts from reference TRBV28 and TRBJ2-3): DVKVTQSSRYLVKRTGEKVFLECVQDMDHENMFWYRQDPGLGLRLIYFSYDVKMKEKGDIPEGYSVSREKKERFSLILESASTNQTSMYLCASSPTGGGYTDTQYFGPGTRLTVL.